This T cell receptor (beta chain) was recorded in a study of T cell responses to AZD1222 COVID-19 vaccine. A remark on this clone: Its antigen is undetermined.

Study-level findings and limits: Scientists sampled the repertoires only once the peak T cell response had passed.

The V gene's germline CDR1 is SGHRS and CDR2 YFSETQ. This CDR3 region has 14 residues. Trimming shortened V by 0 bases and J by 4 bases, and 10 bases separated the two germline ends. Combined were second doses at about 4 or about 12 weeks. This table comes from immunoSEQ multiplex PCR, and its TCRdb copy is limited to in-frame clones, with some not included. This sample yields 100,000 to 120,000 clones, of which roughly 90% are seen a single time; roughly 15% belongs to the top ten. The sequence was collected from an adult who received the AZD1222 COVID-19 vaccine. This sequence joins TRBV5-1 and TRBJ1-2; tentative D call: TRBD1 (5 bases). The material was peripheral blood, obtained 28 days after the second AZD1222 dose. CDR3 amino acids: CASSLAHGTYGYTF. The CDR3 DNA follows: TGCGCCAGCAGCTTGGCCCACGGGACCTATGGCTACACCTTC. The full variable domain, its missing parts supplied by reference TRBV5-1 and TRBJ1-2, is KAGVTQTPRYLIKTRGQQVTLSCSPISGHRSVSWYQQTPGQGLQFLFEYFSETQRNKGNFPGRFSGRQFSNSRSEMNVSTLELGDSALYLCASSLAHGTYGYTFGSGTRLTVV.